This T cell receptor beta chain was found in a study of vaccination and CD4 T cells after COVID-19. An Oncomine TCR Beta short-read assay was used to sequence the DNA from cultured CD4+ T cells. Genomic DNA was drawn out of CD4+ T cells grown in culture. Each CDR3 protein gets one entry after TCRdb re-called the PCR reads with MiXCR. The sample has some 21,000 distinct CDR3 sequences, around 42% seen once. In regard to this clonotype: Its antigen is currently unknown.

Noted treatment: approximately 9-day PBMC culture with coronavirus spike peptide pools or control peptides (ViraFEST assay). PCR positivity was dated March to December 2020, before US Alpha, Beta and Delta variants. Looked up from germline, CDR1 is DFQATT and CDR2 is SNEGSKA (reference sequence). This CDR3 region has 15 residues. Trimming removed 0 bases from V and 5 bases from J, with 14 bases in between. This clonotype originated in a human donor with COVID-19. Material for sequencing was cultured CD4+ T cells from blood. This rearrangement joins TRBV20-1 to TRBJ2-1; D unresolved. As DNA, the CDR3 is TGCAGTGCTAGAGAGGGCTCACGAGTAAACAATGAGCAGTTCTTC. Protein product: CSAREGSRVNNEQFF.